Each of the 11 T cell receptor beta chains below was sequenced from the same sample in a study of tumor and adjacent non-tumor tissue in lung cancer. No cell sorting was done before RNA was extracted from the tissue. TCRbeta libraries were built with three rounds of nested PCR, modified from ARM-PCR. TCRdb re-analysed the multiplex PCR reads in MiXCR, keeping a single row per CDR3 protein. The table lists over 110,000 distinct CDR3 sequences, around 61% of them singletons. Sequenced: lung tumor tissue. These receptors were collected from a man in his 60s with small cell lung cancer.

This chain links TRBV12-3 or TRBV12-4 with TRBJ1-1; D uncertain. V lost 6 bases and J 3 bases, leaving 11 bases between the germline ends. The CDR3 is 13 amino acids. CDR3 residues: CASRRAIDTEAFF. CDR3 sequence (DNA): TGTGCCAGCAGGCGGGCGATTGACACTGAAGCTTTCTTT.

This clonotype was seen more than once but under ten times. This chain uses TRBV4-2 with TRBJ2-2; a weak D match, TRBD2 (6 bases). V lost 0 bases and J 9 bases, leaving 11 bases between the germline ends. This CDR3 region has 14 residues. Germline V lookup: CDR1 LGHNA, CDR2 YNFKEQ. The CDR3 nucleotides are TGTGCCAGCAGCCAAGAGGGGGGTCCAAGGGAGCTGTTTTTT. Its protein is CASSQEGGPRELFF.

The rearrangement joins TRBV21-1 to TRBJ1-3. TRBV21-1 corresponds to a pseudogene. This CDR3 contains 14 residues. The CDR3 bases are TGTGCCAGCATCAAAGGGGAGACAAACTACACCATATATTTT. Its protein product is CASIKGETNYTIYF.

As for this clonotype: A read error may produce the germline difference seen at one junction end. The V call is TRBV5-1, the J call TRBJ2-3; 13 nucleotides line up with TRBD2. CDR1 is SGHRS and CDR2 is YFSETQ in the germline V gene. This CDR3 region has 16 residues. The CDR3 here is CTSSGRLAGGTDTQYF. Written as DNA, the CDR3 is TGCACCAGCAGCGGGAGACTAGCGGGAGGTACAGATACGCAGTATTTT.

This clonotype was counted only a few times. The rearrangement uses TRBV20-1 and TRBJ2-3; unclear D gene. In germline, CDR1 is DFQATT, CDR2 SNEGSKA (reference sequence). The CDR3 runs 14 residues. V was trimmed by 0 bases and J by 5 bases, leaving 12 bases between them. The DNA for the CDR3 is TGCAGTGCTAGAGATCGCCTAGTTGGAGATACGCAGTATTTT. This sequence encodes CSARDRLVGDTQYF.

This clonotype is a singleton in its sample. The rearrangement links TRBV5-1 to TRBJ2-3; TRBD2 matches at 7 bases. V shed 4 bases and J 0 bases; nucleotides not matched to a gene: 11. The germline gives CDR1 SGHRS, CDR2 YFSETQ. The CDR3 contains 17 residues. The CDR3 here is CASSIDPSGNSTDTQYF. Here the CDR3 DNA reads TGCGCCAGCAGCATTGATCCAAGCGGGAACAGCACAGATACGCAGTATTTT.

The V and J genes are TRBV11-1 and TRBJ2-1; 7 positions match TRBD2. Germline CDR1 is SGHAT and CDR2 is FQDESV (reference sequence). The CDR3 runs 14 residues. The junction had 8 bases not matched to a gene; V was cut back by 3 bases and J by 9 bases. The CDR3, as DNA: TGTGCCAGCAGCTTCACTAGCGTGGTTAGTGAGCAGTTCTTC. Protein sequence: CASSFTSVVSEQFF.

Turning to this clonotype: In this CDR3 the conserved last residue, phenylalanine or tryptophan, is missing, so a read error is likely. The rearrangement links TRBV7-6 to TRBJ1-1; TRBD1 agrees at 7 bases. Germline CDR1 reads SGHVS; CDR2 reads FNYEAQ. The CDR3 runs 14 residues. V dropped 6 bases and J dropped 7; count of bases not matched to a gene: 11. CDR3 amino acids: CASSLETGSGEAFL. CDR3 bases: TGTGCCAGCAGTCTTGAGACAGGGTCCGGTGAAGCTTTCCTT.

The rearrangement links TRBV5-1 to TRBJ1-1; D may be TRBD1 (5 bases). The CDR3 extends over 14 amino acids. Germline V CDR1 and CDR2: SGHRS, YFSETQ. Trimming cost V 1 base and J 8 bases, with 15 bases left between them. The CDR3, as DNA: TGCGCCAGCAGCTTGCAGTCAGCCGGGGGGGAAGCTTTCTTT. Translating it yields CASSLQSAGGEAFF.

This clonotype has at least ten counts. The genes are TRBV20-1 and TRBJ2-1; D not resolved. V was cut by 1 base and J by 9 bases, with 10 bases left in between. This CDR3 contains 12 residues. Looked up from germline, CDR1 is DFQATT and CDR2 is SNEGSKA (reference sequence). The CDR3 DNA reads TGCAGTGCTAGAGGACCCTTAAGTGAGCAGTTCTTC. It is translated as CSARGPLSEQFF.

A remark on this clonotype: A much more abundant neighbour one base away suggests this may be a read error. V gene TRBV29-1 combines with J gene TRBJ1-1; 7 bases line up with TRBD1. CDR3 size: 13 residues. Looked up from germline, CDR1 is SQVTM and CDR2 is ANQGSEA. The DNA for the CDR3 is TGCAGCGGATACAGGGGACGGGGCACTAAAGCTTTCTTT. Its protein is CSGYRGRGTKAFF.